A single sample is the source of the 18 T cell receptor beta chains below, sequenced in a study of blood T cell repertoires in COVID-19. Data came from immunoSEQ multiplex PCR; TCRdb stores just in-frame clones and leaves some out. The sample holds about 170,000 clones; 80% to 95% are singletons and the top ten take roughly 5%. Sequenced sample: peripheral blood. The receptors were sampled from a man aged 25-45 years with COVID-19, enrolled during active disease.

The chain combines TRBV30 with TRBJ1-1; D unresolved. The CDR3 contains 13 residues. The V end lost 7 bases, the J end lost 1 base, and 13 bases lay between the germline ends. Germline-derived CDR1 and CDR2 are GTSNPN and SVGIG (reference sequence). The CDR3 here is CASRVAGNTEAFF. The DNA of the CDR3 is TGTGCCTCGAGGGTGGCAGGGAACACTGAAGCTTTCTTT.

CDR3 in amino acids: CATSDEDSTYEQYF. Here the CDR3 DNA reads TGTGCCACCAGTGACGAGGACAGCACCTACGAGCAGTACTTC. This sequence joins TRBV24-1 and TRBJ2-7, with D perhaps TRBD1 (6 bases). Germline values: CDR1 KGHDR, CDR2 SFDVKD. The CDR3 covers 14 residues. Trimming removed 4 bases at V and 2 bases at J, with 11 bases between.

This clone was detected once. The chain has TRBV27 and TRBJ2-7; 7 positions match TRBD1. CDR1 and CDR2 from the germline V gene are MNHEY and SMNVEV (reference sequence). The CDR3 runs to 14 residues. With V trimmed by 4 bases and J by 5 bases, 8 bases remained unmatched. The CDR3: CASSWGQPLDEQYF. CDR3 nucleotide sequence: TGTGCCAGCAGTTGGGGACAGCCCCTTGACGAGCAGTACTTC.

This clone appeared once. V is TRBV6-2 or TRBV6-3 and J is TRBJ1-6; 8 positions agree with TRBD1. V shed 0 bases, J shed 12 bases, and the junction held 4 bases outside the gene matches. CDR3 length equals 14 residues. CDR1 is MNHEY, CDR2 SVGEGT, per germline. Here the CDR3 reads CASSYSGTGLPLHF. CDR3 DNA sequence: TGTGCCAGCAGTTACTCGGGGACAGGCTTACCCCTCCACTTT.

The genes are TRBV13 and TRBJ2-2; D gene unclear. Looked up from germline, CDR1 is PRHDT and CDR2 is FYEKMQ (reference sequence). The V end was cut by 5 bases, the J end by 5 bases, with 6 bases between. The CDR3 loop spans 12 amino acids. The CDR3 region has the DNA TGTGCCAGCAGCCCCCCGACCGGGGAGCTGTTTTTT. Translated: CASSPPTGELFF.

The chain recombines TRBV7-2 with TRBJ2-1, with 10 bases matching TRBD1. V dropped 5 bases and J dropped 3; count of bases not matched to a gene: 4. This CDR3 region has 15 residues. CDR1 is SGHTA, CDR2 FQGNSA, per germline. CDR3 nucleotide sequence: TGTGCCAGCAGCCCCGGGACAGGGGTCTACAATGAGCAGTTCTTC. Its protein is CASSPGTGVYNEQFF.

This clone has a single count. This rearrangement joins TRBV7-2 to TRBJ2-1; D perhaps matches TRBD2 (5 bases). The CDR3 sequence is 13 residues long. Trimming stripped 4 bases from V and 10 bases from J, with 14 bases between. The germline V gene encodes CDR1 SGHTA and CDR2 FQGNSA. The CDR3 loop reads CASSSRPKREQFF. In DNA, the CDR3 is TGTGCCAGCAGCTCCAGACCGAAGCGGGAGCAGTTCTTC.

The rearrangement uses TRBV4-1 and TRBJ1-3, with unresolved D. The CDR3 totals 17 residues. Germline V gene sequence: CDR1 MGHRA, CDR2 YSYEKL. Trimming removed 0 bases from V and 0 bases from J, with 12 bases in between. CDR3 amino acids: CASSQDWRLSSGNTIYF. Here the CDR3 DNA reads TGCGCCAGCAGCCAAGATTGGAGGCTGAGCTCTGGAAACACCATATATTTT.

The rearrangement uses TRBV11-3 and TRBJ2-7; 9 bases are a match to TRBD1. The V gene end was trimmed by 1 base and the J gene end by 3 bases; junction bases not matched to a gene: 4. Germline V gene sequence: CDR1 SGHNT, CDR2 YENEEA. This CDR3 is built from 15 residues. The CDR3: CASSLGDRDFYEQYF. CDR3 sequence (DNA): TGTGCCAGCAGCTTAGGGGACAGGGATTTCTACGAGCAGTACTTC.

A few counts support this clone. This rearrangement joins TRBV4-1 to TRBJ2-7; 8 nucleotides agree with TRBD2. The germline CDR1 and CDR2 sequences are MGHRA and YSYEKL. V lost 1 base and J lost 0; bases outside the gene matches: 5. The CDR3 is 16 residues long. CDR3 DNA: TGCGCCAGCAGCCAAGCGCCACTAGCGGACTCCTACGAGCAGTACTTC. This translates into CASSQAPLADSYEQYF.

The chain links TRBV5-8 to TRBJ2-7; 7 positions agree with TRBD1. The junction had 13 bases not matched to a gene; V was cut back by 3 bases and J by 7 bases. Germline CDR1 and CDR2: SGHTS and YDEGEE. CDR3 length equals 15 residues. The CDR3 region has the DNA TGTGCCAGCAGCTCTCGACAGGGCAAACTGTGGGAGCAGTACTTC. Translated, it gives CASSSRQGKLWEQYF.

This rearrangement joins TRBV7-9 to TRBJ2-2, with 12 nucleotides matching TRBD1. In germline, CDR1 is SEHNR, CDR2 FQNEAQ (reference sequence). CDR3 length equals 14 residues. Trimming cost V 8 bases and J 4 bases; bases outside gene matches: 2. Written as DNA, the CDR3 is TGTGCCAGCCCGGGACAGGGGGCCACCGGGGAGCTGTTTTTT. Translated, it gives CASPGQGATGELFF. Together with reference TRBV7-9 and TRBJ2-2, the CDR3 gives the full variable domain: DTGVSQNPRHKITKRGQNVTFRCDPISEHNRLYWYRQTLGQGPEFLTYFQNEAQLEKSRLLSDRFSAERPKGSFSTLEIQRTEQGDSAMYLCASPGQGATGELFFGEGSRLTVL.

The V gene is TRBV27, the J gene TRBJ1-2, with a tentative D call TRBD1 (5 bases). Trimming removed 6 bases at V and 3 bases at J, with 14 bases between. CDR1 and CDR2 from the germline V gene are MNHEY and SMNVEV (reference sequence). This CDR3 has 14 amino acids. CDR3 DNA: TGTGCCAGCAGAGTAAGGACGACAGACTATGGCTACACCTTC. It translates to CASRVRTTDYGYTF.

This chain uses TRBV7-9 with TRBJ1-2; D possibly corresponds to TRBD1 (5 bases). Germline assignment: CDR1 SEHNR and CDR2 FQNEAQ (reference sequence). Deletions cut 2 bases from V and 8 bases from J, with 21 bases between. The CDR3 covers 16 residues. The CDR3 reads CASSLQTDSFGIGYTF. The CDR3 coding sequence is TGTGCCAGCAGCTTACAGACAGACTCATTTGGGATAGGCTACACCTTC. Based on the CDR3 plus reference TRBV7-9 and TRBJ1-2, the full variable domain is DTGVSQNPRHKITKRGQNVTFRCDPISEHNRLYWYRQTLGQGPEFLTYFQNEAQLEKSRLLSDRFSAERPKGSFSTLEIQRTEQGDSAMYLCASSLQTDSFGIGYTFGSGTRLTVV.

This sequence joins TRBV18 and TRBJ2-3; D gene unclear. CDR3 length equals 15 residues. Looked up from germline, CDR1 is KGHSH and CDR2 is LQKENI. V was pared by 2 bases and J by 0 bases, with 9 bases between. As DNA, the CDR3 is TGTGCCAGCTCACCAGAACTGCTTAGCACAGATACGCAGTATTTT. Amino acids: CASSPELLSTDTQYF.

Only a few counts were recorded for this clone. The gene calls are TRBV18 and TRBJ1-2, with TRBD1 identical over 10 bases. Trimming removed 2 bases from V and 5 bases from J; junction bases left unmatched: 5. The CDR3 totals 15 residues. Germline CDR1 and CDR2: KGHSH and LQKENI. The CDR3 nucleotides read TGTGCCAGCTCACCAATCGGGACAGGGGATTATGGCTACACCTTC. This translates into CASSPIGTGDYGYTF.

The chain employs TRBV5-1 and TRBJ1-1, with 7 bases fitting TRBD1. This CDR3 region has 14 residues. The germline CDR1 and CDR2 sequences are SGHRS and YFSETQ. V dropped 4 bases and J dropped 6; count of bases not matched to a gene: 9. In DNA form, the CDR3 reads TGCGCCAGCAGCCCTGACAGGGCGATCGCTGAAGCTTTCTTT. Protein: CASSPDRAIAEAFF.

This sequence joins TRBV7-9 and TRBJ2-1, with D maybe TRBD1 (6 bases). V was shortened by 1 base and J by 9 bases, with 10 bases between the two germline ends. Germline V gene sequence: CDR1 SEHNR, CDR2 FQNEAQ (reference sequence). There are 13 residues in the CDR3. CDR3: CASSLVSGAEQFF. CDR3 DNA sequence: TGTGCCAGCAGCTTAGTGTCAGGGGCTGAGCAGTTCTTC.